The clone carrying this T cell receptor beta chain was recorded only once. Its antigen is unknown. The junction had 12 bases not matched to a gene; V was cut back by 5 bases and J by 5 bases. CDR3 length: 15 amino acids. Germline V gene data show CDR1 as MNHEY and CDR2 as SMNVEV (reference sequence). Profiling relied on immunoSEQ multiplex PCR, and the TCRdb table lists in-frame clones only, not all of them. This table holds around 120,000 clones, around 91% found once. The source of the sample is a study of T cell responses to AZD1222 COVID-19 vaccine. General study results and limits: Clonal diversity may have been underestimated in mostly white British donors.

Source: peripheral blood, taken 28 days after the second AZD1222 dose. The receptor was isolated from an adult who received the AZD1222 COVID-19 vaccine. This chain links TRBV27 with TRBJ2-7; 7 bases agree with TRBD2. CDR3 loop: CASSRVGGSLHEQYF. CDR3 nucleotides: TGTGCCAGCAGTCGGGTAGGCGGGAGTCTCCACGAGCAGTACTTC.